Listed below are T cell receptor beta chains from one sample, sequenced in a study of vaccination effects on CD4 cells after COVID-19. Assay: immunoSEQ multiplex PCR; the TCRdb copy retains only in-frame clones and omits some. Of about 70,000 clones listed, roughly four fifths are singletons. No antigen is known for these receptors. This sample comprised CD4+ T cells from PBMCs cultured without peptide, obtained before COVID-19 vaccination. The receptors were sampled from a human donor who received a COVID-19 vaccine. Both conserved end residues are part of each CDR3. A D gene is named only where the DNA matches it firmly. Clone size is not always given. Where it is, it says once, few, many or a class for expanded clones.

j_gene	abundance	v_gene	d_gene	CDR3nt	CDR3aa
TRBJ2-1	.	TRBV9	.	TGTGCCAGCAGCGTAGATGGATCGGGATACAATGAGCAGTTCTTC	CASSVDGSGYNEQFF
TRBJ1-2	.	TRBV5-4	.	TGTGCCAGCAGCTTGGACAGGAACTATGGCTACACCTTC	CASSLDRNYGYTF
TRBJ2-3	.	TRBV2	TRBD2	TGTGCCAGCAGTGAAGCGCGGCTAGCGGGTTCTAGCACAGATACGCAGTATTTT	CASSEARLAGSSTDTQYF
TRBJ2-6	.	TRBV18	.	TGTGCCAGCTCGCCATCAGCCCGTGGTGGGGCCAACGTCCTGACTTTC	CASSPSARGGANVLTF
TRBJ1-3	.	TRBV18	.	TGTGCCAGCTCACCAAGCATTGATTCATCTGGAAACACCATATATTTT	CASSPSIDSSGNTIYF
TRBJ2-2	.	TRBV27	TRBD1	TGTGCCAGCAGTACCTACAGGGGCACCGGGGAGCTGTTTTTT	CASSTYRGTGELFF
TRBJ2-3	.	TRBV18	.	TGTGCCAGCTCACCGAAGGCCGGAGATACGCAGTATTTT	CASSPKAGDTQYF
TRBJ1-2	once	TRBV21-1	.	TGTGCCAGCAGCAAAAGCGTCCACTCGGGAGGTATGAGCTACACCTTC	CASSKSVHSGGMSYTF
TRBJ1-1	.	TRBV10-1	TRBD1	TGCGCCAGCAGTGAGGGGAGGGGGCATATGAACACTGAAGCTTTCTTT	CASSEGRGHMNTEAFF
TRBJ1-2	.	TRBV7-2	TRBD1	TGTGCCAGCAGCCTCGACAGGGGGCCTAACTATGGCTACACCTTC	CASSLDRGPNYGYTF
TRBJ1-2	few	TRBV3-1/TRBV3-2	.	TGTGCCAGCAGCCAACCTGGGAGAAATGGCTACACCTTC	CASSQPGRNGYTF